This passage covers 27 T cell receptor beta chains from one sample sequenced in a study of blood T cells in healthy people across ages. For the second PCR, which ran for about 6 to 11 cycles, a sample-barcoded 5' primer and a J-beta primer mix were used. TCRdb re-analysed the 5' RACE reads in MiXCR, keeping a single row per CDR3 protein. The sample shows about 600,000 distinct CDR3 sequences, under 55% of them seen only once. The sequenced material came from blood. The receptors originated from a man aged 80 or over in good health.

This clonotype has only a few counts. The chain joins TRBV27 to TRBJ2-3; D remains unclear. This CDR3 region has 15 residues. Per germline, CDR1 MNHEY and CDR2 SMNVEV (reference sequence). Trimming removed 2 bases at V and 1 base at J, with 10 bases between. CDR3 nucleotide sequence: TGTGCCAGCAGTTTACGAGCGACTGGCACAGATACGCAGTATTTT. Translating it yields CASSLRATGTDTQYF.

The chain combines TRBV4-1 with TRBJ1-5; D gene unclear. The germline V gene has CDR1 MGHRA and CDR2 YSYEKL. The CDR3 spans 16 residues. V was trimmed by 5 bases and J by 0 bases, leaving 14 bases between them. CDR3 protein: CASSTRSDYSNQPQHF. DNA of the CDR3: TGCGCCAGCAGCACGAGGTCGGACTATAGCAATCAGCCCCAGCATTTT.

The chain links TRBV10-3 to TRBJ1-2; no definite D call. The germline V gene encodes CDR1 ENHRY and CDR2 SYGVKD. Trimming cost V 7 bases and J 1 base, with 10 bases left between them. The CDR3 spans 13 residues. CDR3 sequence: CAITPDLNYGYTF. The CDR3 DNA reads as TGTGCCATCACCCCCGACCTTAACTATGGCTACACCTTC.

V and J are TRBV7-2 and TRBJ2-1; D uncertain. Germline V gene sequence: CDR1 SGHTA, CDR2 FQGNSA. V shed 5 bases and J shed 6 bases, with 8 bases lying between them. The CDR3 totals 12 residues. The CDR3 loop is CASSVNFNEQFF. As DNA, the CDR3 is TGTGCCAGCAGCGTGAATTTCAATGAGCAGTTCTTC. Full variable domain (rest looked up from reference TRBV7-2 and TRBJ2-1): GAGVSQSPSNKVTEKGKDVELRCDPISGHTALYWYRQSLGQGLEFLIYFQGNSAPDKSGLPSDRFSAERTGGSVSTLTIQRTQQEDSAVYLCASSVNFNEQFFGPGTRLTVL.

The chain recombines TRBV5-1 with TRBJ1-2, with D perhaps TRBD1 (5 bases). Germline V gene lookup returns CDR1 SGHRS and CDR2 YFSETQ. The CDR3 runs 14 residues. Between the trimmed V and J ends, which lost 5 bases and 0 bases, there was a span of 11 bases. The CDR3 DNA reads as TGCGCCAGCAGGGCAGGGCAAGCTAACTATGGCTACACCTTC. Protein product: CASRAGQANYGYTF.

The sample holds many counts of this clonotype. The rearrangement links TRBV7-9 to TRBJ2-3; the D is unclear. The CDR3 length is 14 residues. The V gene's germline CDR1 is SEHNR and CDR2 FQNEAQ (reference sequence). Trimming cost V 6 bases and J 4 bases, with 14 bases left between them. The CDR3 DNA reads as TGTGCCAGCAGTCTCCCATTTGGGGCAGATACGCAGTATTTT. Residues: CASSLPFGADTQYF.

The rearrangement uses TRBV28 and TRBJ1-2; D is perhaps TRBD1 (5 bases). Germline assignment: CDR1 MDHEN and CDR2 SYDVKM. Trimming cost V 2 bases and J 4 bases, with 14 bases left between them. This CDR3 has 15 amino acids. Here the CDR3 reads CASSLISRGRYGYTF. The DNA for the CDR3 is TGTGCCAGCAGTTTAATATCGAGGGGCCGCTATGGCTACACCTTC.

This clonotype has just a few counts. This rearrangement joins TRBV6-6 to TRBJ1-2; 7 bases agree with TRBD1. This CDR3 comprises 13 residues. Germline V gene sequence: CDR1 MNHNY, CDR2 SVGAGI (reference sequence). The V segment lost 5 bases and the J segment 8 bases; nucleotides outside the gene matches: 8. The CDR3 nucleotides read TGTGCCAGCAGTCTGGGACAGCCTGGAGGCTACACCTTC. This gives the protein CASSLGQPGGYTF.

The sample holds many counts of this clonotype. The chain links TRBV6-5 to TRBJ2-6; D not resolved. Trimming stripped 2 bases from V and 1 base from J, with 3 bases between. Germline loops: CDR1 MNHEY, CDR2 SVGAGI. CDR3 size: 14 residues. For the CDR3, the DNA is TGTGCCAGCAGTTACCGATCTGGGGCCAACGTCCTGACTTTC. Translating gives CASSYRSGANVLTF.

V and J are TRBV28 and TRBJ1-4; TRBD1 is a possible D gene (5 bases). Germline CDR1 and CDR2: MDHEN and SYDVKM. This CDR3 contains 15 residues. Trimming left V 8 bases short and J 2 bases short, with 15 bases between. The CDR3 bases are TGTGCCAGCCACGGCCATGGGGCCACTAATGAAAAACTGTTTTTT. Residues: CASHGHGATNEKLFF. Drawing the rest from reference TRBV28 and TRBJ1-4, the complete variable domain is DVKVTQSSRYLVKRTGEKVFLECVQDMDHENMFWYRQDPGLGLRLIYFSYDVKMKEKGDIPEGYSVSREKKERFSLILESASTNQTSMYLCASHGHGATNEKLFFGSGTQLSVL.

This chain uses TRBV4-3 with TRBJ2-3; D call uncertain. Per the germline V gene, CDR1 is LGHNA and CDR2 is YSLEER. The CDR3 contains 16 residues. V lost 3 bases and J 0 bases, leaving 13 bases between the germline ends. The CDR3 loop reads CASSHQTASSTDTQYF. The CDR3 DNA reads TGCGCCAGCAGCCACCAAACAGCGTCTAGCACAGATACGCAGTATTTT.

The chain combines TRBV18 with TRBJ2-5; D not certain. V gave up 2 bases and J gave up 5 bases, with 12 bases separating them. The CDR3 is 14 amino acids. From germline, CDR1 is KGHSH and CDR2 LQKENI. The CDR3 coding sequence is TGTGCCAGCTCACCAGAGCCTCAACCGGAGACCCAGTACTTC. This gives the protein CASSPEPQPETQYF.

This clonotype has just a few counts. The rearrangement uses TRBV7-8 and TRBJ1-2; D remains unclear. Germline assignment: CDR1 SGHVS and CDR2 FQNEAQ. The CDR3 spans 14 residues. V lost 1 base and J lost 8, with 14 bases in between. The CDR3 region has the DNA TGTGCCAGCAGCTTAGTCAGCCAGGACGGAGGCTACACCTTC. It is translated as CASSLVSQDGGYTF.

In this sample, this clonotype turned up a few times. The J gene is TRBJ2-4, the V gene TRBV20-1; maybe TRBD1 (6 bases). The DNA end favors TRBJ2-7, so the J call may be wrong. CDR3 length equals 12 residues. Looked up from germline, CDR1 is DFQATT and CDR2 is SNEGSKA (reference sequence). The CDR3 region has the DNA TGCAGTGCTAGGGGCTACAGGGACGAGCAGTACTTC. Encoded protein: CSARGYRDEQYF.

The chain recombines TRBV5-6 with TRBJ1-6; D unclear. The CDR3 extends over 13 amino acids. V was shortened by 1 base and J by 7 bases, with 6 bases between the two germline ends. Germline V gene lookup returns CDR1 SGHDT and CDR2 YYEEEE. CDR3 amino acids: CASSLNANSPLHF. CDR3 in DNA: TGTGCCAGCAGCTTGAACGCGAATTCACCCCTCCACTTT. The complete variable domain, with remaining parts taken from reference TRBV5-6 and TRBJ1-6, reads DAGVTQSPTHLIKTRGQQVTLRCSPKSGHDTVSWYQQALGQGPQFIFQYYEEEERQRGNFPDRFSGHQFPNYSSELNVNALLLGDSALYLCASSLNANSPLHFGNGTRLTVT.

The chain has TRBV6-2 or TRBV6-3 and TRBJ1-2; no definite D call. Germline-derived CDR1 and CDR2 are MNHEY and SVGEGT. CDR3 size: 15 residues. The germline V and J ends were trimmed by 6 bases and 4 bases, with 18 bases remaining between them. The CDR3 protein is CASSPAGAFSYGYTF. The CDR3 DNA reads as TGTGCCAGCAGCCCAGCGGGCGCCTTTTCCTATGGCTACACCTTC.

The chain links TRBV9 to TRBJ2-4, with 8 bases identical to TRBD1. The J call is doubtful: the DNA matches TRBJ2-7 better. The germline V gene encodes CDR1 SGDLS and CDR2 YYNGEE. This CDR3 has 16 residues. CDR3 loop: CASSVGPTGAGYEQYF. Here the CDR3 DNA reads TGTGCCAGCAGCGTAGGGCCGACAGGGGCCGGCTACGAGCAGTACTTC.

This clonotype turned up a few times. The V gene is TRBV20-1, the J gene TRBJ2-7; perhaps D is TRBD1 or TRBD2 (5 bases each). Germline assignment: CDR1 DFQATT and CDR2 SNEGSKA (reference sequence). V lost 5 bases and J 2 bases, leaving 16 bases between the germline ends. CDR3 length equals 14 residues. Written as DNA, the CDR3 is TGCAGTGCTTTAACCGGGGCCAGTACCTACGAGCAGTACTTC. Translating gives CSALTGASTYEQYF.

CDR3 DNA sequence: TGCGCCAGCAGCCAAGAACAGGAGAACACTGAAGCTTTCTTT. Protein sequence: CASSQEQENTEAFF. V gene TRBV4-1 combines with J gene TRBJ1-1; D may be TRBD1 (5 bases). The V and J ends lost 0 bases and 1 base respectively, with 6 bases between them. The CDR3 sequence is 14 residues long. Per germline, CDR1 MGHRA and CDR2 YSYEKL.

V usage is TRBV11-2 and J usage is TRBJ2-4; D is possibly TRBD2 (6 bases). The CDR3 runs to 14 residues. V lost 5 bases and J lost 13, with 21 bases in between. Per the germline V gene, CDR1 is SGHAT and CDR2 is FQNNGV. The CDR3 is CASSRGDSTGEQYF. DNA for the CDR3: TGTGCCAGCAGCCGAGGGGACTCCACCGGGGAGCAGTACTTC. Full variable domain (missing parts from reference TRBV11-2 and TRBJ2-4): EAGVAQSPRYKIIEKRQSVAFWCNPISGHATLYWYQQILGQGPKLLIQFQNNGVVDDSQLPKDRFSAERLKGVDSTLKIQPAKLEDSAVYLCASSRGDSTGEQYFGAGTRLSVL.

This clonotype appeared a few times. This chain uses TRBV4-3 with TRBJ2-3; the D gene is possibly TRBD2 (5 bases). The V end lost 0 bases, the J end lost 0 bases, and 10 bases lay between the germline ends. The CDR3 spans 16 residues. The germline V gene encodes CDR1 LGHNA and CDR2 YSLEER. The CDR3 bases are TGCGCCAGCAGCCAAGAATGGCGGGTGAGCACAGATACGCAGTATTTT. Protein: CASSQEWRVSTDTQYF.

This clonotype was seen a few times. The chain is built from TRBV20-1 and TRBJ2-5; perhaps D is TRBD1 or TRBD2 (5 bases each). Trimming cost V 6 bases and J 0 bases, with 17 bases left between them. Per germline, CDR1 DFQATT and CDR2 SNEGSKA (reference sequence). CDR3 size: 15 residues. The CDR3 is CSATSGLAYQETQYF. DNA of the CDR3: TGCAGTGCAACATCGGGGCTAGCATACCAAGAGACCCAGTACTTC.

This clonotype was found many times. V is TRBV6-5 and J is TRBJ2-2; D perhaps matches TRBD2 (5 bases). CDR1 is MNHEY, CDR2 SVGAGI, per germline. With 2 bases removed from V and 8 bases from J, the gap between germline ends came to 12 bases. This CDR3 is built from 14 residues. The CDR3 coding sequence is TGTGCCAGCAGTTACGGCGATACTAGGGGGGAGCTGTTTTTT. Encoded protein: CASSYGDTRGELFF.

This clonotype was detected once. It may be a read error: a sequence one base away is much more abundant. The chain uses TRBV5-4 and TRBJ2-1, with D perhaps being TRBD1 or TRBD2 (5 bases each). The J call may be in error: the DNA end matches TRBJ2-7 better. CDR1 is SGHNT and CDR2 is YYREEE in the germline V gene (reference sequence). The CDR3 spans 15 residues. The CDR3: CASSLLGDPYNEQYF. CDR3 coding DNA: TGTGCCAGCAGCTTGCTTGGGGACCCCTACAATGAGCAGTACTTC.

The chain's CDR3 is CAISESRVRMNTEAFF. The CDR3 nucleotides are TGTGCCATCAGTGAGTCTAGGGTTCGCATGAACACTGAAGCTTTCTTT. This chain links TRBV10-3 with TRBJ1-1; no clear D. This CDR3 has 16 amino acids. Per germline, CDR1 ENHRY and CDR2 SYGVKD. V was shortened by 0 bases and J by 0 bases, with 11 bases between the two germline ends.

The CDR3 region is CSARSGIDREQYF. CDR3 DNA sequence: TGCAGTGCTAGATCCGGGATAGACCGCGAGCAGTACTTC. V gene TRBV20-1 combines with J gene TRBJ2-7, with D maybe TRBD2 (5 bases). The CDR3 extends over 13 amino acids. V lost 2 bases to trimming and J lost 6 bases, with 14 bases between them. Germline V CDR1 and CDR2: DFQATT, SNEGSKA (reference sequence).

The chain combines TRBV6-2 or TRBV6-3 with TRBJ2-3; 9 bases are shared with TRBD1. J lost 3 bases, V lost 1 base, and 2 bases had no gene match. The V gene's germline CDR1 is MNHEY and CDR2 SVGEGT. This CDR3 is 15 amino acids long. The CDR3: CASSYLGQGTDTQYF. The CDR3 nucleotides are TGTGCCAGCAGTTACTTGGGACAGGGAACAGATACGCAGTATTTT.